This T cell receptor beta chain was sequenced during a study of beta chain features in type 1 diabetes. Study-level findings and limits: Because the template was cDNA, high-expressing cells might be over-represented. Among patients, naive, central memory and Treg TCRB repertoires appeared more similar than among healthy donors.

CDR1 SGHNT and CDR2 YYREEE come from the germline V gene (reference sequence). V was trimmed by 1 base and J by 5 bases, leaving 10 bases between them. This CDR3 spans 14 amino acids. All of the isolated RNA was reverse transcribed, so expressed TCRB transcripts were sequenced. Mean read depth for naive, central memory and regulatory T cell samples was around 3.5 million reads. Using immunoSEQ multiplex PCR, the repertoire was profiled, and TCRdb retains in-frame clones only, with some absent. The data hold hundreds of thousands of clones, with around a sixth observed a single time. This clone was recorded a few times. As yet, its antigen is unknown.

The V call is TRBV5-4, the J call TRBJ1-3; D possibly corresponds to TRBD1 (5 bases). This receptor was obtained from a man between 18 and 29 years old in good health. Sample: naive CD4+ T cells from blood. The CDR3 spells CASSLTGTRNTIYF. CDR3 sequence (DNA): TGTGCCAGCAGCTTGACTGGGACCCGAAACACCATATATTTT. Combining the CDR3 with reference TRBV5-4 and TRBJ1-3 gives the whole variable domain ETGVTQSPTHLIKTRGQQVTLRCSSQSGHNTVSWYQQALGQGPQFIFQYYREEENGRGNFPPRFSGLQFPNYSSELNVNALELDDSALYLCASSLTGTRNTIYFGEGSWLTVV.